Reported below is one T cell receptor beta chain. The sample originates from a study of cytomegalovirus exposure and HLA in healthy donors. It was with 60 Vbeta and 13 Jbeta primers that the PCR ran. Sequenced by immunoSEQ multiplex PCR; TCRdb stores in-frame clones only, minus some. In the table there are under 150,000 clones, roughly 78% of which are singletons. Trimming shortened V by 4 bases and J by 5 bases, and 6 bases separated the two germline ends. Germline V CDR1 and CDR2: SGHNT, YYREEE (reference sequence). The CDR3 has 11 amino acids. The receptor comes from a man aged 30 to 39 in good health and CMV-seronegative. Material: PBMCs. The V call is TRBV5-4, the J call TRBJ1-2; no clear D gene. The CDR3 DNA is TGTGCCAGCAGCCCAGGATATGGCTACACCTTC. This encodes CASSPGYGYTF.